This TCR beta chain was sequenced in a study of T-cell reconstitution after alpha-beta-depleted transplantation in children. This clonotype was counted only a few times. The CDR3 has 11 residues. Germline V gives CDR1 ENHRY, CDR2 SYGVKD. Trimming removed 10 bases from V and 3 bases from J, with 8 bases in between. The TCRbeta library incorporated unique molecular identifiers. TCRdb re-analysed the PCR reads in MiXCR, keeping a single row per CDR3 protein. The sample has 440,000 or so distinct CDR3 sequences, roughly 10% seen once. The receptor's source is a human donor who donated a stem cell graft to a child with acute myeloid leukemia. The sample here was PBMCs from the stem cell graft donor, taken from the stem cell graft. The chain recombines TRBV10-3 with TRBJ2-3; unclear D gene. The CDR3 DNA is TGTGCCAGTGCGACGACAGATACGCAGTATTTT. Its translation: CASATTDTQYF.